The clone carrying this T cell receptor (beta chain) showed up many times. V lost 2 bases to trimming and J lost 9 bases; unmatched junction nucleotides: 8. The CDR3 length is 15 residues. CDR1 is KGHSH and CDR2 is LQKENI in the germline V gene. These data belong to a study of blood T cell repertoires in COVID-19. TCRdb's table, derived via immunoSEQ multiplex PCR, lists solely in-frame clones and lacks some. The sample yields some 42,000 clones, approximately 85% seen once. The chain has TRBV18 and TRBJ2-1; 9 nucleotides align to TRBD1. Sequencing input: peripheral blood. The receptor comes from an older woman in a cohort sampled during active COVID-19. As DNA, the CDR3 is TGTGCCAGCTCACCAGGGACAGGGAAGTTGGGTGAGCAGTTCTTC. Translated, it gives CASSPGTGKLGEQFF.